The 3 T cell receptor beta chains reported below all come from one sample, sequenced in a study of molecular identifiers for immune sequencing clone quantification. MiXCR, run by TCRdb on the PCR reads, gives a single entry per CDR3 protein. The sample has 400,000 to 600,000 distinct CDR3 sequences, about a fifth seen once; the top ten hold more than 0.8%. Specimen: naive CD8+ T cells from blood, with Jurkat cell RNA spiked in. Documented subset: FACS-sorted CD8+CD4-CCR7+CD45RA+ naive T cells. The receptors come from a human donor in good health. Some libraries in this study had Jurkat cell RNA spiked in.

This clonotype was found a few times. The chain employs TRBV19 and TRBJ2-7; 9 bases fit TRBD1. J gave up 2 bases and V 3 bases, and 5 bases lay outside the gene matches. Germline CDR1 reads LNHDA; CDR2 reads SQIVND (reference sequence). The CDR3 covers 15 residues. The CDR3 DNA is TGTGCCAGTAGTATGGGACAGGGTATTACCTACGAGCAGTACTTC. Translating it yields CASSMGQGITYEQYF.

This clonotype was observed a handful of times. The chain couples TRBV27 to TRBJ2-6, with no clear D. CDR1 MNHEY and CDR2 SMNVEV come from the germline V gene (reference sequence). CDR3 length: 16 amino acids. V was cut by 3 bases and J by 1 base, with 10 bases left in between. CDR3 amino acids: CASSFLSPSGANVLTF. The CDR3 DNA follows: TGTGCCAGCAGTTTTTTGTCACCGTCTGGGGCCAACGTCCTGACTTTC.

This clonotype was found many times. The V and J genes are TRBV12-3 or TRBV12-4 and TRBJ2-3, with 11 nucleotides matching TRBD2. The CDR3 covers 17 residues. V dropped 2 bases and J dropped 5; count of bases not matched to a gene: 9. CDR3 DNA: TGTGCCAGCAGTTTACGGCCTAGCGGGGGGCCAGGAGATACGCAGTATTTT. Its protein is CASSLRPSGGPGDTQYF.